The rows below give T cell receptor beta chains drawn from one sample of a study of regulatory dendritic cells for organ transplantation. The data were produced by immunoSEQ multiplex PCR, yet TCRdb's version contains in-frame clones alone and is incomplete. Of roughly 27,000 clones listed, 60% to 80% are singletons. Source material: memory CD4+ T cells from blood. The receptor source for this set is a human donor in good health. Each CDR3 is given with its conserved first and last residue. A D gene is named only where the DNA matches it firmly. Clone size is given for some rows only: seen once, a few or many times, or a class if the clone is expanded.

>TRBV6-1|TRBD1|TRBJ2-6|17|.
CASSASTGGGGANVLTF
TGTGCCAGCAGTGCCTCGACAGGGGGGGGAGGGGCCAACGTCCTGACTTTC
>TRBV9|TRBD2|TRBJ2-3|18|.
CASSPSYAAGKSTDTQYF
TGTGCCAGCAGCCCCAGCTACGCAGCGGGAAAAAGCACAGATACGCAGTATTTT
>TRBV13|.|TRBJ2-1|13|.
CASSLDSANEQFF
TGTGCCAGCAGCTTGGACTCTGCTAATGAGCAGTTCTTC
>TRBV5-5|TRBD1|TRBJ1-4|15|.
CASRPQGAPNEKLFF
TGTGCCAGCAGGCCCCAGGGGGCCCCTAATGAAAAACTGTTTTTT
>TRBV7-3|.|TRBJ2-5|15|.
CASSPGVLGVETQYF
TGTGCCAGCAGCCCCGGGGTACTAGGGGTAGAGACCCAGTACTTC
>TRBV19|.|TRBJ1-2|13|.
CASKAGFSYGYTF
TGTGCCAGTAAGGCAGGGTTCTCCTATGGCTACACCTTC
>TRBV6-4|.|TRBJ1-2|16|.
CASSDSPDRPNYGYTF
TGTGCCAGCAGTGACTCGCCGGACAGACCTAACTATGGCTACACCTTC
>TRBV7-8|.|TRBJ1-2|14|.
CASSLSKGNYGYTF
TGTGCCAGCAGCTTATCTAAGGGGAACTATGGCTACACCTTC
>TRBV7-2|.|TRBJ1-4|14|.
CASSTTSGLEKLFF
TGTGCCAGCAGCACAACATCGGGGCTAGAAAAACTGTTTTTT
>TRBV5-1|.|TRBJ2-7|12|.
CASSLELDEQYF
TGCGCCAGCAGCTTGGAGCTCGACGAGCAGTACTTC
>TRBV4-2|.|TRBJ2-1|13|.
CASSQDADSQQFF
TGTGCCAGCAGCCAAGATGCCGACAGCCAGCAGTTCTTC
>TRBV11-2|.|TRBJ2-4|14|.
CASSLALAKNIQYF
TGTGCCAGCAGCTTAGCCCTGGCCAAAAACATTCAGTACTTC
>TRBV10-3|TRBD2|TRBJ2-1|16|.
CAISGTSGGALNEQFF
TGTGCCATCAGTGGTACTAGCGGGGGGGCTTTGAATGAGCAGTTCTTC
>TRBV6-6|TRBD2|TRBJ2-2|13|.
CASRGRGSGELFF
TGTGCCAGCAGGGGGAGGGGCTCCGGGGAGCTGTTTTTT
>TRBV6-5|.|TRBJ1-4|15|.
CASRSTGTRYEKLFF
TGTGCCAGCAGGTCTACCGGGACACGATACGAAAAACTGTTTTTT
>TRBV15|TRBD2|TRBJ2-1|16|.
CATSQGSGSSYNEQFF
TGTGCCACCAGCCAGGGGAGCGGGAGCTCCTACAATGAGCAGTTCTTC
>TRBV27|.|TRBJ2-1|14|.
CASSLQDPSVSLFF
TGTGCCAGCAGTTTACAGGACCCCTCGGTGAGTCTGTTCTTC
>TRBV2|TRBD2|TRBJ2-2|16|few
CASSLTSGIGTGELFF
TGTGCCAGCAGCTTAACTAGCGGTATTGGTACCGGGGAGCTGTTTTTT
>TRBV7-2|.|TRBJ2-1|12|.
CASSLSGDEQFF
TGTGCCAGCAGCTTATCAGGGGATGAGCAGTTCTTC
>TRBV5-5|.|TRBJ2-1|14|.
CASSLDQDYNEQFF
TGTGCCAGCAGCTTGGACCAGGATTACAATGAGCAGTTCTTC